Below, 2 T cell receptor beta chains from the same sample are listed, as sequenced in a study of a mutant IDH1 vaccine in newly diagnosed glioma (dated by TCRdb to the early 2020s). This specimen's time point label, per the study, means: week 11, during vaccination. Each vaccine dose, consisting of 300 ug of a 20-mer mutant IDH1 peptide in Montanide, was administered subcutaneously with topical imiquimod. These receptors' antigens are unknown. Library preparation employed the immunoSEQ multiplex PCR assay. Imported from immuneACCESS, the table was reduced by TCRdb to in-frame sequences with V and J called. These copies leave out some clones; in studies compared against another copy, an unresolved V gene accounts for under half, and the cause of the remainder is not known. Here the sample has some 64,000 clones; about 80% occur a single time. Approximately 6.1% of the sample belongs to the ten largest clones.

The specimen was PBMCs, collected from a glioma patient whose treatment included an IDH1 peptide vaccine. Receptors were obtained from a man in his fifties or sixties with glioma.

This clone has more than one count but fewer than ten. The chain uses TRBV28 and TRBJ1-2; D gene unclear. Germline lookup yields CDR1 MDHEN and CDR2 SYDVKM. The germline V and J ends were trimmed by 6 bases and 5 bases, with 7 bases remaining between them. There are 11 residues in the CDR3. The CDR3 coding sequence is TGTGCCAGCAGGGCCGAATATGGCTACACCTTC. This translates into CASRAEYGYTF.

The chain recombines TRBV15 with TRBJ2-7, with 9 bases identical to TRBD1. CDR1 and CDR2 (germline): LNHNV, YYDKDF (reference sequence). This CDR3 is built from 13 residues. Trimming took 6 bases from V and 3 from J; bases not matched to a gene: 3. Written as DNA, the CDR3 is TGTGCCACCAGACAGGGACAGGGCTACGAGCAGTACTTC. This translates into CATRQGQGYEQYF.